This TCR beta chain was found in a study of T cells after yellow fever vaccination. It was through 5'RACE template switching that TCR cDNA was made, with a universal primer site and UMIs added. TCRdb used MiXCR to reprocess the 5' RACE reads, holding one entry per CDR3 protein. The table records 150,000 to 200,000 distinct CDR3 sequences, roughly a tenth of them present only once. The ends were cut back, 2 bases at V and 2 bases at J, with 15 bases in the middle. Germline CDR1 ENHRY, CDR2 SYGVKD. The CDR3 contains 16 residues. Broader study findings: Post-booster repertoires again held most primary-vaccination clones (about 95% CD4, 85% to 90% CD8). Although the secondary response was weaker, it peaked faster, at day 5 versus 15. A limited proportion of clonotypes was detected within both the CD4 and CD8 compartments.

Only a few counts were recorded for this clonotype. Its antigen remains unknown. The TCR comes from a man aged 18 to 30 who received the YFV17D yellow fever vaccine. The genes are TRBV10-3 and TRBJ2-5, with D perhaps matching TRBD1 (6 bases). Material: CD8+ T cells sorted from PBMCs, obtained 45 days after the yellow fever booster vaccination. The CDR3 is CAISEPGQTGQETQYF. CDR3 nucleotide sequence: TGTGCCATCAGTGAGCCAGGCCAGACAGGACAAGAGACCCAGTACTTC.